Listed below are T cell receptor beta chains from one sample, sequenced in a study of CD8 T cells in ankylosing spondylitis. TCRdb re-derived calls from the 5' RACE reads in MiXCR, one entry per CDR3 protein. Among just under 550,000 distinct CDR3 sequences listed, over 9.5% were seen once. Sample: blood, either unsorted or a sorted T cell fraction (not recorded which). Receptor source: a male donor with ankylosing spondylitis. Both conserved end residues are part of each CDR3. Fields, in order: clone size, D gene, J gene, V gene, CDR3 protein. D genes are given only for firm matches. A row's size may be missing; if present it is once, few, many or a size class.

clone_size: many
d_call: .
j_call: TRBJ1-2
v_call: TRBV7-9
cdr3_aa: CASSSSAARHDGYTF

clone_size: few
d_call: .
j_call: TRBJ1-6
v_call: TRBV14
cdr3_aa: CASSQGNRVASPLHF

clone_size: many
d_call: TRBD2
j_call: TRBJ2-1
v_call: TRBV12-3/TRBV12-4
cdr3_aa: CATRGLAGREFF

clone_size: .
d_call: TRBD1
j_call: TRBJ2-1
v_call: TRBV5-1
cdr3_aa: CASSLVSGTGGYEQFF

clone_size: many
d_call: TRBD1
j_call: TRBJ2-5
v_call: TRBV12-3/TRBV12-4
cdr3_aa: CASSLEQGRETQYF

clone_size: .
d_call: TRBD1
j_call: TRBJ1-5
v_call: TRBV4-2
cdr3_aa: CASSQRGQGDQPQHF

clone_size: .
d_call: .
j_call: TRBJ1-1
v_call: TRBV2
cdr3_aa: CASSVTEAFF

clone_size: .
d_call: TRBD1
j_call: TRBJ2-1
v_call: TRBV5-1
cdr3_aa: CASSFGDRGLNEQFF

clone_size: many
d_call: TRBD2
j_call: TRBJ2-3
v_call: TRBV5-1
cdr3_aa: CASSLRASGEDTQYF

clone_size: few
d_call: TRBD2
j_call: TRBJ2-7
v_call: TRBV25-1
cdr3_aa: CASSALAGVSDVGEQYF

clone_size: .
d_call: .
j_call: TRBJ2-3
v_call: TRBV20-1
cdr3_aa: CSAQVSRDTQYF

clone_size: .
d_call: .
j_call: TRBJ2-7
v_call: TRBV3-1
cdr3_aa: CASTQRGGSYEQYF

clone_size: .
d_call: .
j_call: TRBJ1-2
v_call: TRBV6-2/TRBV6-3
cdr3_aa: CASSYTGNYGYTF

clone_size: few
d_call: .
j_call: TRBJ1-3
v_call: TRBV19
cdr3_aa: CASNPSLQPEGNTIYF

clone_size: .
d_call: .
j_call: TRBJ1-5
v_call: TRBV9
cdr3_aa: CASSSGFSSNQPQHF

clone_size: few
d_call: .
j_call: TRBJ2-5
v_call: TRBV5-6
cdr3_aa: CASSLGPGTQYF

clone_size: .
d_call: TRBD2
j_call: TRBJ2-1
v_call: TRBV29-1
cdr3_aa: CSVLAGGRRNEQFF

clone_size: .
d_call: .
j_call: TRBJ2-7
v_call: TRBV11-1
cdr3_aa: CASSLEVGTPRPVYEQYF

clone_size: .
d_call: TRBD1
j_call: TRBJ1-3
v_call: TRBV6-5
cdr3_aa: CASSSQGNGNTIYF

clone_size: .
d_call: TRBD1
j_call: TRBJ1-1
v_call: TRBV10-3
cdr3_aa: CAISESTFGTANTEAFF

clone_size: many
d_call: .
j_call: TRBJ1-1
v_call: TRBV7-2
cdr3_aa: CASSRRLSAGGTEAFF

clone_size: .
d_call: .
j_call: TRBJ2-1
v_call: TRBV7-2
cdr3_aa: CASSAGPLNEQFF

clone_size: .
d_call: TRBD1
j_call: TRBJ1-2
v_call: TRBV6-1
cdr3_aa: CASSELREGGSGYTF

clone_size: .
d_call: .
j_call: TRBJ2-5
v_call: TRBV3-1
cdr3_aa: CASSQVGVQETQYF

clone_size: .
d_call: TRBD1
j_call: TRBJ1-6
v_call: TRBV4-1
cdr3_aa: CASSQRGQNSPLHF

clone_size: many
d_call: .
j_call: TRBJ2-1
v_call: TRBV9
cdr3_aa: CASSTQGRTFSYNEQFF

clone_size: many
d_call: .
j_call: TRBJ1-5
v_call: TRBV24-1
cdr3_aa: CATSLGGGDSNQPQHF

clone_size: .
d_call: TRBD2
j_call: TRBJ2-1
v_call: TRBV6-1
cdr3_aa: CASSDELAGGDEQFF

clone_size: few
d_call: .
j_call: TRBJ2-2
v_call: TRBV2
cdr3_aa: CASSDRTGNGELFF

clone_size: many
d_call: .
j_call: TRBJ2-2
v_call: TRBV3-1
cdr3_aa: CASSQLTGELFF

clone_size: many
d_call: .
j_call: TRBJ2-3
v_call: TRBV5-1
cdr3_aa: CASSLDGASTDTQYF

clone_size: .
d_call: .
j_call: TRBJ2-7
v_call: TRBV11-2
cdr3_aa: CASTLTLQSYEQYF

clone_size: few
d_call: TRBD2
j_call: TRBJ2-7
v_call: TRBV20-1
cdr3_aa: CSASPLAGLTYEQYF

clone_size: few
d_call: .
j_call: TRBJ2-7
v_call: TRBV30
cdr3_aa: CACSTSSYEQYF

clone_size: few
d_call: .
j_call: TRBJ2-1
v_call: TRBV6-5
cdr3_aa: CASSYSTNYNEQFF

clone_size: .
d_call: .
j_call: TRBJ2-3
v_call: TRBV6-1
cdr3_aa: CASRGSTRGTQYF

clone_size: few
d_call: TRBD1
j_call: TRBJ2-7
v_call: TRBV12-3/TRBV12-4
cdr3_aa: CASSDRDRGSSEQYF